These 30 T cell receptor beta chains originate from one sample sequenced in a study of OX40 agonist ivuxolimab in advanced cancers. TCRdb's table, derived via immunoSEQ multiplex PCR, lists solely in-frame clones and lacks some. The sample lists fewer than 85,000 clones, 75% to 95% occurring once. The sequenced sample was CD4+ or CD8+ T cells sorted from blood, obtained in a trial of the OX40 agonist ivuxolimab. The receptors here all came from an adult with an advanced solid tumor such as melanoma, head and neck, liver or kidney cancer.

The rearrangement joins TRBV5-1 to TRBJ2-1; 10 positions match TRBD2. J lost 7 bases, V lost 4 bases, and 11 bases had no gene match. Germline values: CDR1 SGHRS, CDR2 YFSETQ. The CDR3 totals 16 residues. CDR3: CASSPAPVSGGNEQFF. CDR3 nucleotide sequence: TGCGCCAGCAGCCCAGCCCCCGTTAGCGGGGGGAATGAGCAGTTCTTC.

The chain is built from TRBV28 and TRBJ2-1, with TRBD2 as a possible D gene (6 bases). Per germline, CDR1 MDHEN and CDR2 SYDVKM. The germline V and J ends were trimmed by 6 bases and 14 bases, with 29 bases remaining between them. The CDR3 runs to 16 residues. CDR3 loop: CASSRSVTGALIIEFF. The CDR3 DNA reads TGTGCCAGCAGCCGGAGTGTAACGGGAGCCTTGATCATAGAGTTCTTC.

The chain carries TRBV6-4 and TRBJ2-2; D gene ambiguous. V was clipped by 6 bases and J by 0 bases, with 20 bases between them. Per the germline V gene, CDR1 is MRHNA and CDR2 is SNTAGT. The CDR3 loop spans 18 amino acids. The CDR3 here is CASSAEASAPTNTGELFF. CDR3 nucleotides: TGTGCCAGCAGCGCCGAGGCGTCGGCGCCCACGAACACCGGGGAGCTGTTTTTT.

The chain employs TRBV28 and TRBJ2-1; the D call may be TRBD1 or TRBD2 (6 bases each). Trimming shortened V by 8 bases and J by 9 bases, and 14 bases separated the two germline ends. CDR1 is MDHEN, CDR2 SYDVKM, per germline. The CDR3 loop spans 12 amino acids. The CDR3 protein is CASGGGGLEQFF. CDR3 nucleotides: TGTGCCAGCGGAGGAGGGGGGCTTGAGCAGTTCTTC.

V is TRBV28 and J is TRBJ2-1, with TRBD2 matching over 10 bases. V lost 6 bases, J lost 9 bases, and 11 bases stayed unmatched. This CDR3 is built from 15 residues. The germline V gene has CDR1 MDHEN and CDR2 SYDVKM. CDR3 in amino acids: CASSLASGSIGEQFF. The CDR3 DNA follows: TGTGCCAGCAGCCTCGCTAGCGGGAGTATTGGTGAGCAGTTCTTC.

This chain uses TRBV9 with TRBJ2-7; 7 bases map to TRBD1. Germline loops: CDR1 SGDLS, CDR2 YYNGEE. The CDR3 loop spans 15 amino acids. The ends lost 3 bases at V and 3 bases at J; junction bases unmatched: 9. For the CDR3, the DNA is TGTGCCAGCAGCGCCGGGACAGTGTTGGTCTACGAGCAGTACTTC. It is translated as CASSAGTVLVYEQYF.

The CDR3 here is CASSRAQGAGEKLFF. CDR3 DNA: TGTGCCAGCAGCCGAGCCCAGGGGGCTGGGGAAAAACTGTTTTTT. V usage is TRBV4-2 and J usage is TRBJ1-4, with 8 bases identical to TRBD1. CDR3 size: 15 residues. Unmatched junction bases numbered 9, after V lost 4 bases and J lost 8 bases. Germline lookup yields CDR1 LGHNA and CDR2 YNFKEQ.

V and J are TRBV29-1 and TRBJ2-3; D ambiguous. The CDR3 has 13 amino acids. Germline CDR1 reads SQVTM; CDR2 reads ANQGSEA. The V end was cut by 2 bases, the J end by 3 bases, with 9 bases between. CDR3 sequence reads: CSVERPATDTQYF. Written as DNA, the CDR3 is TGCAGCGTTGAAAGGCCGGCTACAGATACGCAGTATTTT.

This chain connects TRBV28 to TRBJ1-5, with a tentative D call TRBD1 (5 bases). Germline V gene lookup returns CDR1 MDHEN and CDR2 SYDVKM. Trimming stripped 8 bases from V and 3 bases from J, with 23 bases between. The CDR3 has 17 amino acids. CDR3 nucleotides: TGTGCCAGCTCACCTTCCGGGGCCGCACAGCTCAATCAGCCCCAGCATTTT. Amino acid sequence: CASSPSGAAQLNQPQHF. The whole variable domain, remainder taken from reference TRBV28 and TRBJ1-5, is DVKVTQSSRYLVKRTGEKVFLECVQDMDHENMFWYRQDPGLGLRLIYFSYDVKMKEKGDIPEGYSVSREKKERFSLILESASTNQTSMYLCASSPSGAAQLNQPQHFGDGTRLSIL.

In its sample, this clone was seen once. The rearrangement uses TRBV18 and TRBJ2-1; D is uncertain. Trimming stripped 2 bases from V and 11 bases from J, with 13 bases between. Germline V gene sequence: CDR1 KGHSH, CDR2 LQKENI. CDR3 length equals 13 residues. The CDR3 spells CASSPGPAQQQFF. As DNA, the CDR3 is TGTGCCAGCTCACCAGGCCCAGCTCAACAGCAGTTCTTC.

The chain uses TRBV5-1 and TRBJ2-5; possible D gene TRBD2, 5 bases. The CDR3 has 16 residues. Germline-derived CDR1 and CDR2 are SGHRS and YFSETQ. Trimming took off 0 bases at V and 5 bases at J, with 17 bases between the two ends. The CDR3 DNA follows: TGCGCCAGCAGCTTGGCGGGGTTAGGATTTTCGGAGACCCAGTACTTC. Amino acids: CASSLAGLGFSETQYF.

The V call is TRBV7-9, the J call TRBJ2-5; D possibly corresponds to TRBD2 (5 bases). Germline V gene sequence: CDR1 SEHNR, CDR2 FQNEAQ (reference sequence). Trimming took off 2 bases at V and 4 bases at J, with 8 bases between the two ends. CDR3 length: 13 amino acids. CDR3 bases: TGTGCCAGCAGCTTACCAGCGGTAGAGACCCAGTACTTC. Translating it yields CASSLPAVETQYF.

The V call is TRBV4-2, the J call TRBJ1-6; a possible D gene is TRBD1 (5 bases). Trimming pared 6 bases from V and 7 bases from J, leaving 16 bases between. CDR1 LGHNA and CDR2 YNFKEQ come from the germline V gene. CDR3 length equals 15 residues. The CDR3 loop is CASSERWQGNSPLHF. The DNA for the CDR3 is TGTGCCAGCAGTGAAAGGTGGCAGGGAAATTCACCCCTCCACTTT.

This chain uses TRBV7-2 with TRBJ2-7; D unclear. The CDR3 loop spans 13 amino acids. The V end lost 1 base, the J end lost 2 bases, and 6 bases lay between the germline ends. Germline V gives CDR1 SGHTA, CDR2 FQGNSA. CDR3 residues: CASSLERAYEQYF. The CDR3 bases are TGTGCCAGCAGCTTAGAACGGGCCTACGAGCAGTACTTC.

V gene TRBV28 combines with J gene TRBJ1-2, with TRBD1 identical over 10 bases. The CDR3 totals 16 residues. The junction had 10 bases not matched to a gene; V was cut back by 5 bases and J by 4 bases. Germline V gene sequence: CDR1 MDHEN, CDR2 SYDVKM. The CDR3 coding sequence is TGTGCCAGCAGTCCCGGGACAGGGGCCGCCAGCTATGGCTACACCTTC. It yields the protein CASSPGTGAASYGYTF.

V gene TRBV6-6 combines with J gene TRBJ2-2; TRBD1 agrees at 8 bases. The germline V gene has CDR1 MNHNY and CDR2 SVGAGI (reference sequence). CDR3 length: 16 amino acids. V gave up 6 bases and J gave up 0 bases; unmatched junction bases: 6. Here the CDR3 DNA reads TGTGCCAGCAGCCTTCAGGGGGCGGCGAACACCGGGGAGCTGTTTTTT. Residues: CASSLQGAANTGELFF.

V and J are TRBV19 and TRBJ1-2, with D perhaps TRBD1 (5 bases). CDR1 and CDR2 from the germline V gene are LNHDA and SQIVND (reference sequence). This CDR3 is 14 amino acids long. V shed 5 bases and J shed 8 bases, with 18 bases lying between them. The CDR3, as DNA: TGTGCCAGTAGTGCCCCGGGACTCCGAATCGGCTACACCTTC. This codes for CASSAPGLRIGYTF.

CDR3 residues: CASSPPGPTDTQYF. The CDR3 DNA reads as TGTGCCAGCAGCCCTCCGGGCCCCACAGATACGCAGTATTTT. The chain combines TRBV7-8 with TRBJ2-3; D gene uncertain. The CDR3 consists of 14 residues. V shed 5 bases and J shed 2 bases, with 11 bases lying between them. Germline loops: CDR1 SGHVS, CDR2 FQNEAQ.

The CDR3 region has the DNA TGTGCCAGCAGCTTATACACAGATACGCAGTATTTT. Its translation: CASSLYTDTQYF. V usage is TRBV7-2 and J usage is TRBJ2-3; D gene uncertain. V lost 2 bases, J lost 2 bases, and 2 bases lay in between. The germline V gene has CDR1 SGHTA and CDR2 FQGNSA. The CDR3 extends over 12 amino acids.

The chain joins TRBV11-3 to TRBJ2-7; the match to TRBD2 covers 15 bases. Trimming took 3 bases from V and 0 from J; bases not matched to a gene: 3. The CDR3 is made up of 17 amino acids. The V gene's germline CDR1 is SGHNT and CDR2 YENEEA. CDR3 sequence reads: CASSLGTSGGFSYEQYF. The CDR3 region has the DNA TGTGCCAGCAGCTTGGGGACTAGCGGGGGGTTCTCCTACGAGCAGTACTTC. The full variable domain, rest sourced from reference TRBV11-3 and TRBJ2-7, is EAGVVQSPRYKIIEKKQPVAFWCNPISGHNTLYWYLQNLGQGPELLIRYENEEAVDDSQLPKDRFSAERLKGVDSTLKIQPAELGDSAVYLCASSLGTSGGFSYEQYFGPGTRLTVT.

This clone is a singleton in its sample. CDR3 nucleotides: TGTGCCAGCAGTTTACCCTATTCCGCTGAAGCTTTCTTT. It yields the protein CASSLPYSAEAFF. The J gene is TRBJ1-1, the V gene TRBV28; the D is unclear. The CDR3 has 13 residues. Germline V gives CDR1 MDHEN, CDR2 SYDVKM. Between the trimmed V and J ends, which lost 2 bases and 6 bases, there was a span of 10 bases.

The chain uses TRBV7-2 and TRBJ2-3; D is uncertain. The CDR3 covers 14 residues. Per the germline V gene, CDR1 is SGHTA and CDR2 is FQGNSA. Between the trimmed V and J ends, which lost 1 base and 1 base, there was a span of 6 bases. The CDR3 DNA reads as TGTGCCAGCAGCTTAGTGAGCGGCACAGATACGCAGTATTTT. Translation: CASSLVSGTDTQYF.

The chain employs TRBV5-8 and TRBJ2-7, with D tentatively TRBD2 (5 bases). There are 12 residues in the CDR3. CDR1 and CDR2 (germline): SGHTS, YDEGEE. Trimming stripped 6 bases from V and 6 bases from J, with 13 bases between. CDR3 coding DNA: TGTGCCAGCAAACGAGGGCGTGGCGAGCAGTACTTC. This encodes CASKRGRGEQYF.

This chain links TRBV5-8 with TRBJ2-5, with D uncertain. Germline V gene lookup returns CDR1 SGHTS and CDR2 YDEGEE. The V end lost 3 bases, the J end lost 1 base, and 10 bases lay between the germline ends. This CDR3 region has 14 residues. In nucleotides, the CDR3 is TGTGCCAGCAGCTCCTCAGGCCCCCAAGAGACCCAGTACTTC. Translated: CASSSSGPQETQYF.

J is TRBJ2-5 and V is TRBV5-1, with TRBD2 identical over 13 bases. V lost 5 bases and J lost 5; bases outside the gene matches: 6. The germline gives CDR1 SGHRS, CDR2 YFSETQ. There are 15 residues in the CDR3. CDR3 nucleotide sequence: TGCGCCAGCAGTTCCGGGACTAGCGGGGAGGAGACCCAGTACTTC. It encodes CASSSGTSGEETQYF.

V usage is TRBV19 and J usage is TRBJ2-5, with D possibly matching TRBD2 (5 bases). Looked up from germline, CDR1 is LNHDA and CDR2 is SQIVND (reference sequence). Trimming took 5 bases from V and 4 from J, leaving 11 bases between them. CDR3 length: 13 amino acids. This chain's CDR3 is CASSPPGRETQYF. CDR3 sequence (DNA): TGTGCCAGTAGTCCCCCTGGGAGAGAGACCCAGTACTTC.

This rearrangement joins TRBV7-2 to TRBJ2-5; D not resolved. Germline CDR1 reads SGHTA; CDR2 reads FQGNSA. This CDR3 is 14 amino acids long. V dropped 1 base and J dropped 2 bases, with 8 bases sitting between them. The CDR3 sequence: CASSLGAAQETQYF. The DNA of the CDR3 is TGTGCCAGCAGCTTAGGAGCAGCTCAAGAGACCCAGTACTTC.

This clone has a single count. V is TRBV29-1 and J is TRBJ1-3, with D perhaps TRBD1 (5 bases). V was cut by 7 bases and J by 3 bases, with 13 bases left in between. Per germline, CDR1 SQVTM and CDR2 ANQGSEA. This CDR3 spans 13 amino acids. CDR3 nucleotide sequence: TGCAGCGGGGAGACAGACGGTGGAAACACCATATATTTT. As protein: CSGETDGGNTIYF. Drawing the rest from reference TRBV29-1 and TRBJ1-3, the complete variable domain is SAVISQKPSRDICQRGTSLTIQCQVDSQVTMMFWYRQQPGQSLTLIATANQGSEATYESGFVIDKFPISRPNLTFSTLTVSNMSPEDSSIYLCSGETDGGNTIYFGEGSWLTVV.

The rearrangement links TRBV28 to TRBJ1-2; D gene ambiguous. Germline V CDR1 and CDR2: MDHEN, SYDVKM. The length of the CDR3 is 14 residues. Trimming removed 5 bases at V and 2 bases at J, with 12 bases between. DNA of the CDR3: TGTGCCAGCAGTCTCCGGGGAGAGAACTATGGCTACACCTTC. As protein: CASSLRGENYGYTF.

The chain recombines TRBV6-6 with TRBJ1-1, with D possibly TRBD1 on 5 matching bases. The CDR3 extends over 15 amino acids. Per germline, CDR1 MNHNY and CDR2 SVGAGI (reference sequence). With 7 bases removed from V and 2 bases from J, the gap between germline ends came to 17 bases. The CDR3 loop is CASTRRGVDNTEAFF. The CDR3 nucleotides are TGTGCCAGCACCCGTCGGGGCGTTGACAACACTGAAGCTTTCTTT.